The 29 T cell receptor beta chains below come from one sample, sequenced in a study of T cells after posttransplantation cyclophosphamide. The protocol was immunoSEQ multiplex PCR, while the TCRdb copy is restricted to in-frame clones and leaves out a portion. The repertoire has about 2,200 clones, about 70% of them found once; the top ten carry 19%. Cyclophosphamide on days +3 and +4 followed busulfan-fludarabine conditioning and a marrow graft. Sample: PBMCs, taken after allogeneic stem cell transplant with posttransplant cyclophosphamide. Receptors originate from a male patient over 55 who received an allogeneic stem cell transplant from a related donor and was CMV-positive. Some T cells may trace back to the graft donor.

In its sample, this clone ranks as large (0.1 to 1%). The chain links TRBV13 to TRBJ1-1, with 7 bases fitting TRBD1. This CDR3 is 14 amino acids long. CDR1 PRHDT and CDR2 FYEKMQ come from the germline V gene (reference sequence). V lost 3 bases to trimming and J lost 5 bases; unmatched junction nucleotides: 6. In nucleotides, the CDR3 is TGTGCCAGCAGCTTTGGTGACAGGGTTACTGAAGCTTTCTTT. This translates into CASSFGDRVTEAFF.

The chain has TRBV6-5 and TRBJ2-5; D is unclear. The CDR3 spans 14 residues. CDR1 is MNHEY, CDR2 SVGAGI, per germline. With 8 bases removed from V and 0 bases from J, the gap between germline ends came to 13 bases. CDR3 DNA sequence: TGTGCCAGCCTCGACCTCACAGACCAAGAGACCCAGTACTTC. The encoded protein is CASLDLTDQETQYF.

In its sample, this clone ranks as large (0.1 to 1%). V is TRBV5-5 and J is TRBJ1-1; no clear D gene. The CDR3 runs to 12 residues. V dropped 2 bases and J dropped 5 bases, with 7 bases sitting between them. Germline CDR1 is SGHKS and CDR2 is YYEKEE (reference sequence). CDR3 residues: CASSLEGTEAFF. The DNA for the CDR3 is TGTGCCAGCAGCTTAGAGGGAACTGAAGCTTTCTTT.

This clone has a handful of counts. J is TRBJ2-7 and V is TRBV7-9; TRBD1 aligns across 7 bases. The CDR3 is 14 residues long. V dropped 2 bases and J dropped 2; count of bases not matched to a gene: 3. In germline, CDR1 is SEHNR, CDR2 FQNEAQ (reference sequence). In DNA form, the CDR3 reads TGTGCCAGCAGCTTAAGGGGGCTTACCTACGAGCAGTACTTC. Amino acids: CASSLRGLTYEQYF. Full variable domain (rest looked up from reference TRBV7-9 and TRBJ2-7): DTGVSQNPRHKITKRGQNVTFRCDPISEHNRLYWYRQTLGQGPEFLTYFQNEAQLEKSRLLSDRFSAERPKGSFSTLEIQRTEQGDSAMYLCASSLRGLTYEQYFGPGTRLTVT.

This sequence joins TRBV5-6 and TRBJ1-2, with D uncertain. Trimming shortened V by 1 base and J by 4 bases, and 11 bases separated the two germline ends. CDR3 length equals 14 residues. Germline V gene sequence: CDR1 SGHDT, CDR2 YYEEEE. Here the CDR3 DNA reads TGTGCCAGCAGCTTGCCGACACCCGTCTATGGCTACACCTTC. Amino acids: CASSLPTPVYGYTF.

This chain joins TRBV14 and TRBJ2-1, with 9 bases fitting TRBD2. From germline, CDR1 is SGHDN and CDR2 FVKESK. The CDR3 length is 16 residues. V dropped 4 bases and J dropped 8; count of bases not matched to a gene: 12. The CDR3 sequence: CASSLLTLAGSHEQFF. CDR3 sequence (DNA): TGTGCCAGCAGCCTCCTTACGCTAGCGGGATCTCATGAGCAGTTCTTC.

The rearrangement joins TRBV11-3 to TRBJ2-1, with TRBD2 as a possible D gene (5 bases). This CDR3 region has 15 residues. Trimming took 0 bases from V and 5 from J, leaving 11 bases between them. Germline-derived CDR1 and CDR2 are SGHNT and YENEEA. The CDR3 loop reads CASSLEQRSNNEQFF. The CDR3 nucleotides read TGTGCCAGCAGCTTAGAACAGCGGAGCAACAATGAGCAGTTCTTC.

The chain uses TRBV30 and TRBJ1-5, with TRBD1 matching over 8 bases. Germline loops: CDR1 GTSNPN, CDR2 SVGIG (reference sequence). The V gene end was trimmed by 5 bases and the J gene end by 6 bases; junction bases not matched to a gene: 15. The CDR3 consists of 16 residues. CDR3 DNA: TGTGCCTGGCCCATATTCGGCCCCAGGGGGCGTCAGCCCCAGCATTTT. Translating it yields CAWPIFGPRGRQPQHF.

V is TRBV30 and J is TRBJ2-5; 8 positions agree with TRBD1. Germline values: CDR1 GTSNPN, CDR2 SVGIG (reference sequence). CDR3 length: 14 residues. V trimming: 2 bases; J trimming: 7 bases; junction bases outside the gene matches: 9. The CDR3 sequence: CAWSSRGDRTTQYF. As DNA, the CDR3 is TGTGCCTGGAGTTCGAGGGGGGACAGGACGACCCAGTACTTC.

The chain is built from TRBV18 and TRBJ1-2, with TRBD1 matching over 10 bases. The CDR3 sequence is 18 residues long. Germline lookup yields CDR1 KGHSH and CDR2 LQKENI. Trimming removed 1 base from V and 8 bases from J; junction bases left unmatched: 16. The CDR3: CASSPLSQPTGGANGYTF. The CDR3 DNA follows: TGTGCCAGCTCACCACTGTCTCAGCCGACAGGGGGCGCAAACGGCTACACCTTC.

This clone is deemed large. The V call is TRBV5-6, the J call TRBJ2-3, with a possible D match to TRBD2 (6 bases). This CDR3 comprises 14 residues. V lost 2 bases and J 4 bases, leaving 11 bases between the germline ends. Germline assignment: CDR1 SGHDT and CDR2 YYEEEE. This CDR3 reads CASSFIGEADTQYF. CDR3 nucleotides: TGTGCCAGCAGCTTTATCGGGGAGGCAGATACGCAGTATTTT.

The V call is TRBV7-2, the J call TRBJ2-1; D is perhaps TRBD2 (5 bases). The CDR3 has 13 residues. The germline CDR1 and CDR2 sequences are SGHTA and FQGNSA. The V end was cut by 7 bases, the J end by 4 bases, with 11 bases between. The CDR3 region is CASTRTGYNEQFF. Written as DNA, the CDR3 is TGTGCCAGCACGAGGACTGGGTACAATGAGCAGTTCTTC.

The CDR3, as DNA: TGTGCCAGCTCGGAGGGGGCGCGAACTGAAGCTTTCTTT. Protein product: CASSEGARTEAFF. This sequence joins TRBV18 and TRBJ1-1, with 7 bases lining up with TRBD1. V was pared by 6 bases and J by 5 bases, with 6 bases of the junction left unmatched. In germline, CDR1 is KGHSH, CDR2 LQKENI. The CDR3 is made up of 13 amino acids. The full variable domain, in which reference TRBV18 and TRBJ1-1 provide the parts outside the CDR3, is NAGVMQNPRHLVRRRGQEARLRCSPMKGHSHVYWYRQLPEEGLKFMVYLQKENIIDESGMPKERFSAEFPKEGPSILRIQQVVRGDSAAYFCASSEGARTEAFFGQGTRLTVV.

The V and J genes are TRBV30 and TRBJ1-6; 7 bases are a match to TRBD1. Unmatched junction bases numbered 6, after V lost 5 bases and J lost 5 bases. The CDR3 consists of 14 residues. Germline V gene data show CDR1 as GTSNPN and CDR2 as SVGIG (reference sequence). CDR3: CAWLDREHNSPLHF. In DNA form, the CDR3 reads TGTGCCTGGTTAGACAGGGAACATAATTCACCCCTCCACTTT.

V gene TRBV7-2 combines with J gene TRBJ1-4; perhaps TRBD1 as D (5 bases). The V end lost 5 bases, the J end lost 7 bases, and 14 bases lay between the germline ends. The CDR3 loop spans 14 amino acids. Germline V gene lookup returns CDR1 SGHTA and CDR2 FQGNSA. CDR3 sequence reads: CASSKVGGSEKLFF. The CDR3 bases are TGTGCCAGCAGCAAAGTCGGGGGGAGTGAAAAACTGTTTTTT. Variable domain in full (rest from reference TRBV7-2 and TRBJ1-4): GAGVSQSPSNKVTEKGKDVELRCDPISGHTALYWYRQSLGQGLEFLIYFQGNSAPDKSGLPSDRFSAERTGGSVSTLTIQRTQQEDSAVYLCASSKVGGSEKLFFGSGTQLSVL.

The genes are TRBV7-2 and TRBJ2-1, with TRBD2 matching 13 bases. The CDR3 is 15 amino acids. V trimming: 6 bases; J trimming: 9 bases; junction bases outside the gene matches: 8. The germline gives CDR1 SGHTA, CDR2 FQGNSA. This CDR3 reads CASSSTSGRFVEQFF. In DNA, the CDR3 is TGTGCCAGCAGTTCGACTAGCGGGAGGTTCGTTGAGCAGTTCTTC.

This chain uses TRBV11-2 with TRBJ2-1; 9 positions match TRBD1. The length of the CDR3 is 16 residues. With V trimmed by 1 base and J by 6 bases, 7 bases remained unmatched. Germline V CDR1 and CDR2: SGHAT, FQNNGV. The CDR3 is CASSLALMTGGNEQFF. DNA for the CDR3: TGTGCCAGCAGCTTAGCCCTGATGACAGGGGGCAATGAGCAGTTCTTC.

The chain joins TRBV5-8 to TRBJ1-5; 7 bases are a match to TRBD1. Germline CDR1 SGHTS, CDR2 YDEGEE. V lost 4 bases, J lost 4 bases, and 8 bases stayed unmatched. The CDR3 spans 15 residues. The chain's CDR3 is CASSRTGAPNQPQHF. The CDR3 DNA reads TGTGCCAGCAGCAGAACAGGGGCGCCAAATCAGCCCCAGCATTTT. The full variable domain, completed using reference TRBV5-8 and TRBJ1-5, is EAGVTQSPTHLIKTRGQQATLRCSPISGHTSVYWYQQALGLGLQFLLWYDEGEERNRGNFPPRFSGRQFPNYSSELNVNALELEDSALYLCASSRTGAPNQPQHFGDGTRLSIL.

This clone has more than one count but fewer than ten. This chain uses TRBV10-3 with TRBJ2-1, with TRBD1 matching over 9 bases. CDR3 length equals 16 residues. In germline, CDR1 is ENHRY, CDR2 SYGVKD. V trimming: 2 bases; J trimming: 2 bases; junction bases outside the gene matches: 4. As DNA, the CDR3 is TGTGCCATCAGTGAGCCCTGGACAGGGGCCTACAATGAGCAGTTCTTC. Translated: CAISEPWTGAYNEQFF.

This clone came up a few times. The rearrangement joins TRBV29-1 to TRBJ1-1; no definite D call. V lost 5 bases to trimming and J lost 3 bases, with 10 bases between them. The germline CDR1 and CDR2 sequences are SQVTM and ANQGSEA. CDR3 length: 12 amino acids. The DNA for the CDR3 is TGCAGCGTTAAAAGGGAGGACACTGAAGCTTTCTTT. It specifies CSVKREDTEAFF.

This chain uses TRBV6-5 with TRBJ1-2, with a tentative D call TRBD1 (5 bases). This CDR3 spans 16 amino acids. V dropped 2 bases and J dropped 0 bases, with 13 bases sitting between them. Germline values: CDR1 MNHEY, CDR2 SVGAGI. CDR3 protein: CASSYSLGGANYGYTF. CDR3 DNA sequence: TGTGCCAGCAGTTACAGTCTTGGGGGGGCTAACTATGGCTACACCTTC.

The chain combines TRBV30 with TRBJ2-1, with 9 nucleotides matching TRBD2. The CDR3 covers 17 residues. The trim removed 5 bases at V and 5 bases at J, leaving 16 bases unmatched. Germline V CDR1 and CDR2: GTSNPN, SVGIG (reference sequence). The CDR3 loop is CAWHLRSAGGTNNEQFF. The CDR3 DNA is TGTGCCTGGCATCTTCGGTCGGCGGGGGGGACTAACAATGAGCAGTTCTTC.

The sample holds a few counts of this clone. The V and J genes are TRBV18 and TRBJ1-3; 8 positions agree with TRBD1. The trim removed 2 bases at V and 12 bases at J, leaving 12 bases unmatched. Germline lookup yields CDR1 KGHSH and CDR2 LQKENI. CDR3 size: 15 residues. For the CDR3, the DNA is TGTGCCAGCTCACCAGTTGATGATACCGGGACAGGCATATATTTT. Translated, it gives CASSPVDDTGTGIYF.

The V gene is TRBV7-9, the J gene TRBJ1-6; D is possibly TRBD1 (5 bases). Trimming removed 2 bases from V and 0 bases from J, with 11 bases in between. This CDR3 is 17 amino acids long. The germline V gene has CDR1 SEHNR and CDR2 FQNEAQ (reference sequence). The DNA of the CDR3 is TGTGCCAGCAGCTTATGGCGGGGGGACTCCTATAATTCACCCCTCCACTTT. Protein product: CASSLWRGDSYNSPLHF.

J is TRBJ2-3 and V is TRBV10-1; a possible D gene is TRBD2 (5 bases). The V gene's germline CDR1 is WNHNN and CDR2 SYGVQD (reference sequence). CDR3 size: 17 residues. Deletions cut 3 bases from V and 0 bases from J, with 16 bases between. The CDR3 loop is CASSDKGSAPSTDTQYF. In DNA, the CDR3 is TGCGCCAGCAGTGATAAAGGGAGTGCACCTAGCACAGATACGCAGTATTTT.

V gene TRBV30 combines with J gene TRBJ1-6; D perhaps matches TRBD1 (5 bases). Trimming took off 0 bases at V and 14 bases at J, with 14 bases between the two ends. This CDR3 contains 13 residues. Germline assignment: CDR1 GTSNPN and CDR2 SVGIG (reference sequence). The CDR3 DNA follows: TGTGCCTGGAGTGTAAGTCCTGGGGCCACCCTCCACTTT. Its protein product is CAWSVSPGATLHF.

The V and J genes are TRBV7-2 and TRBJ2-5; the match to TRBD2 covers 10 bases. Matching the DNA end better, TRBJ2-7 makes the J call doubtful. The germline CDR1 and CDR2 sequences are SGHTA and FQGNSA. CDR3 length: 16 residues. The CDR3 loop is CASSFLAGGFPHEQYF. The CDR3 nucleotides read TGTGCCAGCAGCTTCTTAGCGGGGGGCTTTCCGCACGAGCAGTACTTC.

CDR3 in DNA: TGTGCCAGCACCATCCGGACTAGGGGATATGCCCCGGAGGAGCTGTTTTTT. Protein sequence: CASTIRTRGYAPEELFF. The chain carries TRBV7-9 and TRBJ2-2; 7 positions agree with TRBD2. Losses at the gene ends were 7 bases for V and 10 bases for J; bases not matched to a gene: 21. Per germline, CDR1 SEHNR and CDR2 FQNEAQ (reference sequence). This CDR3 spans 17 amino acids.

This sequence joins TRBV7-3 and TRBJ2-1; TRBD2 aligns across 9 bases. The junction had 8 bases not matched to a gene; V was cut back by 4 bases and J by 4 bases. CDR3 length: 16 amino acids. Germline loops: CDR1 SGHTA, CDR2 FQGTGA. The CDR3 region is CASSSDSGSSYNEQFF. The CDR3, as DNA: TGTGCCAGCAGCTCGGATAGCGGGAGTTCTTACAATGAGCAGTTCTTC.